This T cell receptor beta chain was captured in a study of CXCR3-negative and CXCR3-positive naive CD8 T cells. Findings and caveats of the study: In both naive subsets diversity was comparably high, whereas memory CD8+ cells showed much lower diversity.

Concerning this clonotype itself: Its cognate antigen is unknown.

The CDR3 totals 14 residues. Per the germline V gene, CDR1 is SGHTA and CDR2 is FQGTGA. UMI-labeled 5' RACE yielded the TRB cDNA libraries. TCRdb derives one entry per CDR3 protein from the 5' RACE reads, leaving out DNA. The data include around 96,000 distinct CDR3 sequences; the top ten clones carry approximately 1.5%. The clonotype comes from a human donor in good health. Some clones in this sample may be carry-over from other donors' samples. The chain links TRBV7-3 to TRBJ2-5; TCRdb's D call of TRBD1 is untestable without DNA. Sequenced input: naive CXCR3- CD8+ T cells from blood. Subset denoted: CD45RO-CCR7+CD27+CD95- naive CD8+ T cells lacking CXCR3 (TNR3-). This chain's CDR3 is CASSQGGYQETQYF.